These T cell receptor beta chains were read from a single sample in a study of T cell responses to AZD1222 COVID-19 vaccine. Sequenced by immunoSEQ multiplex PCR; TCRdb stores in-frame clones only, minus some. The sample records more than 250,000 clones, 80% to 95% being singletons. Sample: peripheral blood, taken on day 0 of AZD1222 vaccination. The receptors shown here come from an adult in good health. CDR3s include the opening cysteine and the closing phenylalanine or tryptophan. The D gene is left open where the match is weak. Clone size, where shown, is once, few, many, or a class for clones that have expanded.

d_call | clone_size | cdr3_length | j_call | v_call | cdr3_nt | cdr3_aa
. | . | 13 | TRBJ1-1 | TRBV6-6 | TGTGCCAGCAGCCCAACACTGAACACTGAAGCTTTCTTT | CASSPTLNTEAFF
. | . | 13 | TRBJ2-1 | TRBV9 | TGTGCCAGCAGCCGTGAGGAGGGCAATGAGCAGTTCTTC | CASSREEGNEQFF
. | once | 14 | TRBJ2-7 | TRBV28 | TGTGCCAGCAGTTTTGGGACCGCACCTCGGGAGCAGTACTTC | CASSFGTAPREQYF
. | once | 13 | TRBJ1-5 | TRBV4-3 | TGCGCCAGCAGCCTGGCACCCAATCAGCCCCAGCATTTT | CASSLAPNQPQHF
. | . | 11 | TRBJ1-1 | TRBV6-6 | TGTGCCAGCAGTTCCGTCTTTGAAGCTTTCTTT | CASSSVFEAFF
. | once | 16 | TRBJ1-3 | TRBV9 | TGTGCCAGCAGCGCCGGCGGACAGTACTCTGGAAACACCATATATTTT | CASSAGGQYSGNTIYF
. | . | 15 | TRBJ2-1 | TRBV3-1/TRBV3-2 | TGTGCCAGCAGCCGGGCTACCGTATCCTACAATGAGCAGTTCTTC | CASSRATVSYNEQFF
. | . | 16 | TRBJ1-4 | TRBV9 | TGTGCCAGCAGCGTAGAGGGGCGTCAGGGGAATGAAAAACTGTTTTTT | CASSVEGRQGNEKLFF
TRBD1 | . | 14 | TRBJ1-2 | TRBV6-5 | TGTGCCAGCCGAACCCCGGGACAGGGTAATGGCTACACCTTC | CASRTPGQGNGYTF
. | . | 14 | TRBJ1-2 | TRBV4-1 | TGCGCCAGCAGCCAAGAAAATGCACCGCTTGGCTACACCTTC | CASSQENAPLGYTF
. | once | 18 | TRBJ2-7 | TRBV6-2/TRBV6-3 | TGTGCCAGCAGCAACAGTTTAGCGTCAAAAGGCCCAGCCTACGAGCAGTACTTC | CASSNSLASKGPAYEQYF
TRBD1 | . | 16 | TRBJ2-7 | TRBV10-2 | TGCGCCAGCAGTACCCTGGTTCGACAGGGTATCCACGAGCAGTACTTC | CASSTLVRQGIHEQYF
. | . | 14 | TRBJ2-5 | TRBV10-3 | TGTGCCATCAGTGACCGGGGGTCGGAAGAGACCCAGTACTTC | CAISDRGSEETQYF
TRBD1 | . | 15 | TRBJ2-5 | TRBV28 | TGTGCCAGCAGTTCTGCAGGGGGCCGAAAAGAGACCCAGTACTTC | CASSSAGGRKETQYF
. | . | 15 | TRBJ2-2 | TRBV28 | TGTGCCAGCAGTTGGAGGGGGGCGAACACCGGGGAGCTGTTTTTT | CASSWRGANTGELFF
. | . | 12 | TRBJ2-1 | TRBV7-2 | TGTGCCAGCAGCTTAGTAGTCAATGAGCAGTTCTTC | CASSLVVNEQFF
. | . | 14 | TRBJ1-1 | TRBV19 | TGTGCCAGTAGTCGACAGATCGGGATCACTGAAGCTTTCTTT | CASSRQIGITEAFF
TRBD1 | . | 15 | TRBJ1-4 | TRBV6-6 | TGTGCCAGCAGAGACAGGGGGCTCGATAATGAAAAACTGTTTTTT | CASRDRGLDNEKLFF
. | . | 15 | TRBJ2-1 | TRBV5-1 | TGCGCCAGCGGCCCTCATCGGAGAGAAGGCAATGAGCAGTTCTTC | CASGPHRREGNEQFF
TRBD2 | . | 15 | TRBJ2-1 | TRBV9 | TGTGCCAGCAGCGTAGGGGCTAGCGGGAGGGATGAGCAGTTCTTC | CASSVGASGRDEQFF
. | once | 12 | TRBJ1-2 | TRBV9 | TGTGCCAGCAGCGTCACCGGCTATGGCTACACCTTC | CASSVTGYGYTF
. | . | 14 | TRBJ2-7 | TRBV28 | TGTGCCAGCAGATCCCGCGGGGGCGTTTTCGAGCAGTACTTC | CASRSRGGVFEQYF
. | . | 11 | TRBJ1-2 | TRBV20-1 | TGCAGTGCTAGCCAATCGGGAGGCTACACCTTC | CSASQSGGYTF
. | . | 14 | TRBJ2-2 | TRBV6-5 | TGTGCCAGCAGAGTGCAGGGGAGCACCGGGGAGCTGTTTTTT | CASRVQGSTGELFF
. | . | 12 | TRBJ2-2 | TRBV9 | TGTGCCAGCAGCCTCGGGGCCGGGGAGCTGTTTTTT | CASSLGAGELFF